The 24 T cell receptor beta chains listed next were all sequenced from one sample in a study of blood T cell repertoires in COVID-19. Profiled with immunoSEQ multiplex PCR; TCRdb holds only in-frame clones, not every one. The sample has around 270,000 clones, 88% seen once. Sequencing was carried out using PBMCs or T cells enriched from blood (not recorded which). These receptors were taken from a woman in her thirties or forties who had been exposed to COVID-19.

The chain couples TRBV7-3 to TRBJ1-5; 7 bases are shared with TRBD1. The CDR3 runs to 17 residues. The germline V gene encodes CDR1 SGHTA and CDR2 FQGTGA. V lost 0 bases to trimming and J lost 5 bases; unmatched junction nucleotides: 10. DNA of the CDR3: TGTGCCAGCAGCTTAACGTCGGGCCCCAGGGGGGATCAGCCCCAGCATTTT. Translated, it gives CASSLTSGPRGDQPQHF.

The chain combines TRBV4-3 with TRBJ1-1, with 9 bases that match TRBD1. V was clipped by 2 bases and J by 3 bases; unmatched bases: 13. Germline V CDR1 and CDR2: LGHNA, YSLEER. The CDR3 has 18 residues. CDR3 bases: TGCGCCAGCAGCCAAAGCCAGCACGGGACAGGGAGAGACACTGAAGCTTTCTTT. Translated: CASSQSQHGTGRDTEAFF.

The chain recombines TRBV5-1 with TRBJ2-1; 7 nucleotides align to TRBD2. The germline V gene has CDR1 SGHRS and CDR2 YFSETQ. V was pared by 3 bases and J by 6 bases, with 3 bases of the junction left unmatched. This CDR3 comprises 13 residues. Here the CDR3 DNA reads TGCGCCAGCAGCTCCAGGGAGGGCAATGAGCAGTTCTTC. As protein: CASSSREGNEQFF.

The V gene is TRBV10-3, the J gene TRBJ2-3, with 7 positions matching TRBD2. The CDR3 length is 18 residues. The junction had 14 bases not matched to a gene; V was cut back by 3 bases and J by 2 bases. CDR1 is ENHRY and CDR2 is SYGVKD in the germline V gene. The CDR3 nucleotides read TGTGCCATCAGTGAAAGGAGAACTAGCGAGCTATCCACAGATACGCAGTATTTT. Its translation: CAISERRTSELSTDTQYF.

The gene calls are TRBV7-8 and TRBJ1-5; perhaps TRBD1 as D (6 bases). Germline V gene data show CDR1 as SGHVS and CDR2 as FQNEAQ. The CDR3 sequence is 15 residues long. V was trimmed by 0 bases and J by 2 bases, leaving 8 bases between them. The CDR3 region has the DNA TGTGCCAGCAGCTTAGCCTGGGGGCGCAATCAGCCCCAGCATTTT. It yields the protein CASSLAWGRNQPQHF.

J is TRBJ1-6 and V is TRBV7-8; D is possibly TRBD1 (5 bases). CDR3 size: 12 residues. Trimming pared 5 bases from V and 10 bases from J, leaving 9 bases between. Germline V gene sequence: CDR1 SGHVS, CDR2 FQNEAQ. The CDR3 spells CASSPGVSPLHF. The DNA for the CDR3 is TGTGCCAGCAGCCCGGGGGTGTCACCCCTCCACTTT.

The chain recombines TRBV11-1 with TRBJ1-4; D is ambiguous. Trimming stripped 11 bases from V and 6 bases from J, with 13 bases between. Germline V gives CDR1 SGHAT, CDR2 FQDESV (reference sequence). The CDR3 extends over 12 amino acids. The CDR3 region is CAGRSPDEKLFF. Here the CDR3 DNA reads TGTGCCGGGAGATCGCCGGATGAAAAACTGTTTTTT.

The chain combines TRBV30 with TRBJ1-1; D not resolved. Trimming removed 3 bases at V and 1 base at J, with 15 bases between. Germline loops: CDR1 GTSNPN, CDR2 SVGIG (reference sequence). CDR3 length equals 15 residues. The CDR3, as DNA: TGTGCCTGGAGCGTAAGAGGTTTCAAGAACACTGAAGCTTTCTTT. This codes for CAWSVRGFKNTEAFF.

For this clone: At one boundary the junction diverges from the germline segment, which might be a read error. The chain is built from TRBV5-1 and TRBJ2-1; 7 bases line up with TRBD1. The CDR3 totals 15 residues. From germline, CDR1 is SGHRS and CDR2 YFSETQ. DNA for the CDR3: TGTGCCAGCAGCCCCGACAGGGTCTCGCCATATGAGCAGTTCTTC. It yields the protein CASSPDRVSPYEQFF.

The chain combines TRBV28 with TRBJ1-5; the D is unclear. The CDR3 has 15 amino acids. V lost 1 base to trimming and J lost 2 bases, with 9 bases between them. Germline V gene lookup returns CDR1 MDHEN and CDR2 SYDVKM. CDR3 in amino acids: CASSLFLGGNQPQHF. The CDR3, as DNA: TGTGCCAGCAGTTTATTCCTAGGCGGCAATCAGCCCCAGCATTTT. Drawing the rest from reference TRBV28 and TRBJ1-5, the complete variable domain is DVKVTQSSRYLVKRTGEKVFLECVQDMDHENMFWYRQDPGLGLRLIYFSYDVKMKEKGDIPEGYSVSREKKERFSLILESASTNQTSMYLCASSLFLGGNQPQHFGDGTRLSIL.

The V call is TRBV11-3, the J call TRBJ1-6, with D possibly TRBD1 on 6 matching bases. CDR3 size: 17 residues. Germline-derived CDR1 and CDR2 are SGHNT and YENEEA. Between the trimmed V and J ends, which lost 5 bases and 4 bases, there was a span of 18 bases. CDR3 sequence reads: CASSLADSALYNSPLHF. The CDR3, as DNA: TGTGCCAGCAGCCTGGCGGACAGTGCCCTTTATAATTCACCCCTCCACTTT. Supplemented by reference TRBV11-3 and TRBJ1-6, the full variable domain reads EAGVVQSPRYKIIEKKQPVAFWCNPISGHNTLYWYLQNLGQGPELLIRYENEEAVDDSQLPKDRFSAERLKGVDSTLKIQPAELGDSAVYLCASSLADSALYNSPLHFGNGTRLTVT.

The genes are TRBV6-5 and TRBJ2-7, with TRBD1 matching 8 bases. There are 13 residues in the CDR3. Losses at the gene ends were 8 bases for V and 4 bases for J; bases not matched to a gene: 7. Looked up from germline, CDR1 is MNHEY and CDR2 is SVGAGI. The CDR3 coding sequence is TGTGCCAGCGCGACAGGGGACGGGTACGAGCAGTACGTC. It codes for CASATGDGYEQYV.

This chain uses TRBV24-1 with TRBJ2-7, with D possibly TRBD2 on 5 matching bases. Trimming removed 4 bases at V and 1 base at J, with 7 bases between. Germline values: CDR1 KGHDR, CDR2 SFDVKD. CDR3 length: 13 amino acids. The CDR3 region has the DNA TGTGCCACCAGTGAGTGGACTTCCTACGAGCAGTACGTC. It codes for CATSEWTSYEQYV.

Note on this clone: Lacking the conserved final phenylalanine or tryptophan, this CDR3 likely reflects a read error. Because the CDR3's place on the DNA is in doubt, the DNA is left out and the CDR3 is given as listed by TCRdb. This sequence joins TRBV21-1 and TRBJ2-7; the D call of TRBD1 is as the table states it, not checked on the DNA. TRBV21-1 is flagged as a pseudogene. The CDR3 is 11 amino acids in total, end residues counted. CDR3 protein: CASSNRDRASS.

This clone was detected only once. The V and J genes are TRBV10-3 and TRBJ1-2; 9 nucleotides align to TRBD1. V gave up 2 bases and J gave up 4 bases; unmatched junction bases: 5. Per germline, CDR1 ENHRY and CDR2 SYGVKD. The CDR3 is 15 amino acids. The CDR3 coding sequence is TGTGCCATCAGTGAGGGGACAGGGTTAAGCTATGGCTACACCTTC. It codes for CAISEGTGLSYGYTF.

The gene calls are TRBV5-3 and TRBJ2-7; TRBD2 agrees at 9 bases. TRBV5-3 has ORF status, its function being uncertain. V was pared by 5 bases and J by 2 bases, with 5 bases of the junction left unmatched. CDR3 length: 14 residues. The CDR3 coding sequence is TGTGCCAGAAGGGGAGCGGGGGGAACCTACGAGCAGTACGTC. This gives the protein CARRGAGGTYEQYV.

This chain connects TRBV6-5 to TRBJ2-5, with TRBD1 matching over 11 bases. Trimming took 2 bases from V and 5 from J; bases not matched to a gene: 7. Per germline, CDR1 MNHEY and CDR2 SVGAGI. CDR3 length: 16 residues. The chain's CDR3 is CASSYTGQGARETQYF. The CDR3 nucleotides read TGTGCCAGCAGTTACACCGGACAGGGGGCGAGGGAGACCCAGTACTTC.

The chain joins TRBV27 to TRBJ2-7, with 12 bases lining up with TRBD2. J lost 1 base, V lost 8 bases, and 18 bases had no gene match. The CDR3 has 19 residues. Per germline, CDR1 MNHEY and CDR2 SMNVEV (reference sequence). DNA of the CDR3: TGTGCCAGCCCTGAAACGACAGGGATACTAGCGGGAGGTTCCTACGAGCAGTACGTC. The encoded protein is CASPETTGILAGGSYEQYV.

The chain couples TRBV7-3 to TRBJ2-2; D may be TRBD1 (6 bases). This CDR3 has 15 amino acids. From germline, CDR1 is SGHTA and CDR2 FQGTGA. V was trimmed by 4 bases and J by 4 bases, leaving 13 bases between them. This CDR3 is CASSSQGYGTGELFF. The DNA of the CDR3 is TGTGCCAGCAGCTCGCAGGGGTACGGCACCGGGGAGCTGTTTTTT.

The chain carries TRBV6-5 and TRBJ2-7; TRBD2 agrees at 10 bases. Germline values: CDR1 MNHEY, CDR2 SVGAGI. The CDR3 runs 14 residues. J lost 1 base, V lost 4 bases, and 1 base had no gene match. The CDR3 sequence is CASSSSGGSYEQYF. The CDR3 coding sequence is TGTGCCAGCAGTTCTAGCGGGGGATCCTACGAGCAGTACTTC.

CDR3 sequence (DNA): TGCAGCGTGAAGAGCGACAGTAGCAATCAGCCCCAGCATTTT. It yields the protein CSVKSDSSNQPQHF. The chain joins TRBV29-1 to TRBJ1-5; a possible D gene is TRBD1 (5 bases). This CDR3 has 14 residues. Trimming left V 6 bases short and J 0 bases short, with 12 bases between. Per germline, CDR1 SQVTM and CDR2 ANQGSEA. The full variable domain, with the rest looked up from reference TRBV29-1 and TRBJ1-5, is SAVISQKPSRDICQRGTSLTIQCQVDSQVTMMFWYRQQPGQSLTLIATANQGSEATYESGFVIDKFPISRPNLTFSTLTVSNMSPEDSSIYLCSVKSDSSNQPQHFGDGTRLSIL.

The chain uses TRBV7-2 and TRBJ1-1; D is perhaps TRBD1 (6 bases). CDR3 length equals 15 residues. Per germline, CDR1 SGHTA and CDR2 FQGNSA. The V end lost 5 bases, the J end lost 5 bases, and 18 bases lay between the germline ends. CDR3 amino acids: CASSPRGRGWTEAFF. CDR3 nucleotide sequence: TGTGCCAGCAGCCCTCGAGGCAGGGGCTGGACTGAAGCTTTCTTT.

The gene calls are TRBV18 and TRBJ1-2; a possible D gene is TRBD1 (6 bases). V shed 5 bases and J shed 1 base, with 11 bases lying between them. This CDR3 is built from 14 residues. In germline, CDR1 is KGHSH, CDR2 LQKENI. This CDR3 is CASSGQMLNYGYTF. CDR3 bases: TGTGCCAGCTCAGGACAGATGCTTAACTATGGCTACACCTTC.

This clone was picked up a small number of times. The genes are TRBV28 and TRBJ1-2, with no clear D. The CDR3 sequence is 14 residues long. The V end was cut by 7 bases, the J end by 0 bases, with 12 bases between. Per germline, CDR1 MDHEN and CDR2 SYDVKM. CDR3 region: CASISPQSNYGYTF. The CDR3 nucleotides read TGTGCCAGCATTTCGCCACAGTCTAACTATGGCTACACCTTC.